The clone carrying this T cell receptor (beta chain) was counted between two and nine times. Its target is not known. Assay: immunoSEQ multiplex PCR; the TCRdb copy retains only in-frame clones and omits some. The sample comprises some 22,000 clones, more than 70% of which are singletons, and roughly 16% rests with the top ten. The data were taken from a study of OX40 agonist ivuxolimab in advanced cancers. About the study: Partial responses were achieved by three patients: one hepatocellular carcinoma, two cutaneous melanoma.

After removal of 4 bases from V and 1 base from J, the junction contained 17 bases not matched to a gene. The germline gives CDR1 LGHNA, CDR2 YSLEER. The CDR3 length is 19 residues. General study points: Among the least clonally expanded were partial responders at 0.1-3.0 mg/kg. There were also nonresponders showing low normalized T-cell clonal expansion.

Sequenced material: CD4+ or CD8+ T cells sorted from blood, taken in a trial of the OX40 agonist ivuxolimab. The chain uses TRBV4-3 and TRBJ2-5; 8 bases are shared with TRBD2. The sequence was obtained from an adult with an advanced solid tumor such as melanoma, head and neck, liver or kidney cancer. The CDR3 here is CASSPILTGAGGIQETQYF. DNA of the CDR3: TGCGCCAGCAGCCCAATTCTAACCGGGGCGGGGGGAATCCAAGAGACCCAGTACTTC.